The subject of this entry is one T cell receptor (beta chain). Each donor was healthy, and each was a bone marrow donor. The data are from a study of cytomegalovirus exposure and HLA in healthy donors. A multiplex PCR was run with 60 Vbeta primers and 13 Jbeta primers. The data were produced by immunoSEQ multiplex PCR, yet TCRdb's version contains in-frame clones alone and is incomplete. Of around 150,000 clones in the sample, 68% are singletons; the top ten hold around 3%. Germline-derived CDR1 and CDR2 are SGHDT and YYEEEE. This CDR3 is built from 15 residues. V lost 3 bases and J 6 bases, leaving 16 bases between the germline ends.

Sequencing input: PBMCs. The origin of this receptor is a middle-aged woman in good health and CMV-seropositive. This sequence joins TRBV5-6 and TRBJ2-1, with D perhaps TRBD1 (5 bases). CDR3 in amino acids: CASSSRADTLNEQFF. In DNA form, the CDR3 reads TGTGCCAGCAGCTCTCGGGCGGACACCCTCAATGAGCAGTTCTTC.